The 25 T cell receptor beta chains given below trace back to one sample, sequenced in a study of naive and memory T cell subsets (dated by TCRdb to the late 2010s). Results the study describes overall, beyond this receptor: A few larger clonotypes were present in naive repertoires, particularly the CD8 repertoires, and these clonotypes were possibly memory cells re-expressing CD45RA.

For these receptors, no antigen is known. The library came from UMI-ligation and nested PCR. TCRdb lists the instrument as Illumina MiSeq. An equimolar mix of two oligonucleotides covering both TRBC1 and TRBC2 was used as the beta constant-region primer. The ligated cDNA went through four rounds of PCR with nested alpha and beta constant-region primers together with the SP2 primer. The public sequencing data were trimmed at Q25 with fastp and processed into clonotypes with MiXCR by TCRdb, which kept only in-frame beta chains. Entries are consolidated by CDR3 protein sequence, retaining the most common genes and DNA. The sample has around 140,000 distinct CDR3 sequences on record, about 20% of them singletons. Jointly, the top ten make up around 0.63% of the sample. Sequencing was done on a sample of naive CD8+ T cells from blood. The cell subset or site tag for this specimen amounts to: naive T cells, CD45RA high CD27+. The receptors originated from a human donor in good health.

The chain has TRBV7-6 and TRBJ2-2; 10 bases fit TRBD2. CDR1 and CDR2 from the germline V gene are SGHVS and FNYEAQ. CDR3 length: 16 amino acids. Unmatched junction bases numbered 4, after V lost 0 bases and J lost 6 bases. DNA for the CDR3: TGTGCCAGCAGCTTAGCGGCTAGCGGGAGAGCCGGGGAGCTGTTTTTT. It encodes CASSLAASGRAGELFF.

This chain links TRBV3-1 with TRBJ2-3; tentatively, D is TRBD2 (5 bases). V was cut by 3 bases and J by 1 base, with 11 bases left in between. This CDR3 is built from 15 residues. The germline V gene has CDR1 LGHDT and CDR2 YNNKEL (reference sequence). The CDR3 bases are TGTGCCAGCAGCCACCAAAGCGGCGGCACAGATACGCAGTATTTT. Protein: CASSHQSGGTDTQYF.

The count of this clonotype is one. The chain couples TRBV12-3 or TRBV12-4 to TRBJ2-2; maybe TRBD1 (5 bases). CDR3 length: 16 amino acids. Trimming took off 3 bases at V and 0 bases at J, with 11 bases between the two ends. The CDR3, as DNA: TGTGCCAGCAGTTTCCTGGACATAGCGAACACCGGGGAGCTGTTTTTT. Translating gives CASSFLDIANTGELFF.

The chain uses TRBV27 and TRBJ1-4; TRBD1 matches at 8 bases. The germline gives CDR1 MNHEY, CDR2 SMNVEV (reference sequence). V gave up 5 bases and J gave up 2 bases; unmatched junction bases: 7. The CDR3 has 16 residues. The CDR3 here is CASSLTRGLTNEKLFF. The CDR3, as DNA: TGTGCCAGCAGTCTTACCAGGGGGCTTACTAATGAAAAACTGTTTTTT. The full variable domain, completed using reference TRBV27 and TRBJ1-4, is EAQVTQNPRYLITVTGKKLTVTCSQNMNHEYMSWYRQDPGLGLRQIYYSMNVEVTDKGDVPEGYKVSRKEKRNFPLILESPSPNQTSLYFCASSLTRGLTNEKLFFGSGTQLSVL.

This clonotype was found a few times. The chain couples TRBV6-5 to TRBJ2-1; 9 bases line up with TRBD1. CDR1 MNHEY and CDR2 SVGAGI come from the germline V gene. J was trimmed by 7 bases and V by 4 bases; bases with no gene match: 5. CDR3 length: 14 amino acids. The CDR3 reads CASSSPGQGNEQFF. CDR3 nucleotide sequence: TGTGCCAGCAGTTCCCCGGGACAGGGTAATGAGCAGTTCTTC.

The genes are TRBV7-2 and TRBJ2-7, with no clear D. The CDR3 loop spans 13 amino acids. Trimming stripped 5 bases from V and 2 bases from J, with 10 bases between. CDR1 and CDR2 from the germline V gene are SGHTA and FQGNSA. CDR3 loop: CASSGGTTYEQYF. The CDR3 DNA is TGTGCCAGCAGCGGTGGCACTACCTACGAGCAGTACTTC. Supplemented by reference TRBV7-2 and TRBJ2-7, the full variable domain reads GAGVSQSPSNKVTEKGKDVELRCDPISGHTALYWYRQSLGQGLEFLIYFQGNSAPDKSGLPSDRFSAERTGGSVSTLTIQRTQQEDSAVYLCASSGGTTYEQYFGPGTRLTVT.

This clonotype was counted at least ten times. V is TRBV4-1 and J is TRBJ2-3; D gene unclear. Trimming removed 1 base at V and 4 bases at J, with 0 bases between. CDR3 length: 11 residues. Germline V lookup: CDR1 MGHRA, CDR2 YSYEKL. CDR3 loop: CASSQADTQYF. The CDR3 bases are TGCGCCAGCAGCCAAGCAGATACGCAGTATTTT.

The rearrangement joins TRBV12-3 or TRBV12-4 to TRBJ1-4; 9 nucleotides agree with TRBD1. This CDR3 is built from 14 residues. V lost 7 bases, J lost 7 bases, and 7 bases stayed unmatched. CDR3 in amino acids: CASTWGTGFEKLFF. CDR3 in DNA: TGTGCCAGCACCTGGGGGACAGGGTTTGAAAAACTGTTTTTT.

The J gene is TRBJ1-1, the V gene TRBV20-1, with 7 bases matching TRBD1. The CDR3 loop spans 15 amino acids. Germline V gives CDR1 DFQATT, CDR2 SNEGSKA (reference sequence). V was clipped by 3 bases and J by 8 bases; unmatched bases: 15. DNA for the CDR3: TGCAGTGCTAGCCCATTTCCTCGGGACAGCAGAGAAGCTTTCTTT. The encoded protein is CSASPFPRDSREAFF.

The CDR3 nucleotides are TGTGCCAGCAGTCCCCAAACCGTAGGCGAGCAGTACTTC. Protein sequence: CASSPQTVGEQYF. This sequence joins TRBV28 and TRBJ2-7, with D unresolved. CDR1 is MDHEN, CDR2 SYDVKM, per germline. The CDR3 consists of 13 residues. The V and J ends lost 5 bases and 6 bases respectively, with 14 bases between them.

The CDR3 DNA is TGTGCCAGCAGCTCGATACTAGCGACAACTATGGATACGCAGTATTTT. This sequence encodes CASSSILATTMDTQYF. V usage is TRBV5-5 and J usage is TRBJ2-3; 7 nucleotides match TRBD2. This CDR3 is built from 16 residues. Per germline, CDR1 SGHKS and CDR2 YYEKEE (reference sequence). V was pared by 3 bases and J by 6 bases, with 13 bases of the junction left unmatched. The variable domain in full, with the rest retrieved from reference TRBV5-5 and TRBJ2-3, is DAGVTQSPTHLIKTRGQQVTLRCSPISGHKSVSWYQQVLGQGPQFIFQYYEKEERGRGNFPDRFSARQFPNYSSELNVNALLLGDSALYLCASSSILATTMDTQYFGPGTRLTVL.

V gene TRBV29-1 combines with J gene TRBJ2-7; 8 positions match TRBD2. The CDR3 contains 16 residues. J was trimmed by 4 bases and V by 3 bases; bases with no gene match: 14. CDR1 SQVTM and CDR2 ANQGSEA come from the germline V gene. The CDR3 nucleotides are TGCAGCGTTGATCGGGCTGGAGCTAGCGGGCTTTACGAGCAGTACTTC. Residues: CSVDRAGASGLYEQYF.

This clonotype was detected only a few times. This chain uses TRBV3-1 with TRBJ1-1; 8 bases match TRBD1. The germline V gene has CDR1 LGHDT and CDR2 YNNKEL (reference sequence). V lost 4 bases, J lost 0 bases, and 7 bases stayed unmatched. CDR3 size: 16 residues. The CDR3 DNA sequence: TGTGCCAGCAGCCTTGAATGGACAGGGATGAACACTGAAGCTTTCTTT. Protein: CASSLEWTGMNTEAFF.

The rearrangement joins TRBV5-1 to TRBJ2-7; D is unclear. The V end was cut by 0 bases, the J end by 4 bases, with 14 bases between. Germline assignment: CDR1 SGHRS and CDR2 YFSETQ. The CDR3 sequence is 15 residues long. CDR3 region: CASSLEFGGDYEQYF. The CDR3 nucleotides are TGCGCCAGCAGCTTGGAGTTTGGTGGGGATTACGAGCAGTACTTC.

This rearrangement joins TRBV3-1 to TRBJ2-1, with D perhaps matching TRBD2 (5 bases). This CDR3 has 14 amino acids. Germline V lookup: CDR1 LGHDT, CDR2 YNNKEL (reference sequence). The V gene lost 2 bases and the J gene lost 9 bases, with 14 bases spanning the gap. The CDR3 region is CASSQSSSPGEQFF. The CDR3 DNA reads TGTGCCAGCAGCCAAAGCTCTAGCCCCGGTGAGCAGTTCTTC.

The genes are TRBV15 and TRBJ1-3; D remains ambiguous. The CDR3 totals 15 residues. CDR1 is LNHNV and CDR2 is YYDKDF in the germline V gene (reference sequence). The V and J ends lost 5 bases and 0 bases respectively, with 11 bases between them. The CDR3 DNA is TGTGCCACCAGCGATACCTGGAGCTCTGGAAACACCATATATTTT. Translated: CATSDTWSSGNTIYF. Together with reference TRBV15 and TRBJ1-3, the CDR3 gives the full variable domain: DAMVIQNPRYQVTQFGKPVTLSCSQTLNHNVMYWYQQKSSQAPKLLFHYYDKDFNNEADTPDNFQSRRPNTSFCFLDIRSPGLGDTAMYLCATSDTWSSGNTIYFGEGSWLTVV.

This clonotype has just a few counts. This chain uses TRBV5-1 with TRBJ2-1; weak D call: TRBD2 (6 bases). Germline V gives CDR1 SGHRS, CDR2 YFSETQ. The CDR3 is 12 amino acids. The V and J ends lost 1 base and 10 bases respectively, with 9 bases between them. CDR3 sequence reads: CASSLSAGEQFF. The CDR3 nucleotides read TGCGCCAGCAGCTTGTCGGCGGGGGAGCAGTTCTTC.

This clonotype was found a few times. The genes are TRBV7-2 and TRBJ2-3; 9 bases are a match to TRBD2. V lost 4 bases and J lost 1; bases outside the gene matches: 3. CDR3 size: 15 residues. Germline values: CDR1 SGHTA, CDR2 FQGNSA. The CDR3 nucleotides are TGTGCCAGCAGCTCGATAGCGGGAGGCACAGATACGCAGTATTTT. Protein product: CASSSIAGGTDTQYF.

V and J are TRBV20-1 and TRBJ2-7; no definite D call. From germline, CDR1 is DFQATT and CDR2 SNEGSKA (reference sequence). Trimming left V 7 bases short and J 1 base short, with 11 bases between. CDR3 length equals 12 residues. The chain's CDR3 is CSVIGQSYEQYF. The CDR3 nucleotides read TGCAGTGTCATAGGGCAATCCTACGAGCAGTACTTC.

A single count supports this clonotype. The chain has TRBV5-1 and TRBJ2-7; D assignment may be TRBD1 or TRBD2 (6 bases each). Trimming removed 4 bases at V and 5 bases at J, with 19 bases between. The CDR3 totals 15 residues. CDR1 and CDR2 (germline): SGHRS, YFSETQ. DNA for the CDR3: TGCGCCAGCAGCGACGGCCTTGGGGGGCCGAACGAGCAGTACTTC. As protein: CASSDGLGGPNEQYF.

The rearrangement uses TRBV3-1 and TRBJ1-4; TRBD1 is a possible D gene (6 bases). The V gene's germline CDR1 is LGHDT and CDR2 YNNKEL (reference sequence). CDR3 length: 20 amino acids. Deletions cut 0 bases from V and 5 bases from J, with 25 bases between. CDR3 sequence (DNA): TGTGCCAGCAGCCAAGAAGGCCCCCTCGGCGTGGACAGAGTGAATGAAAAACTGTTTTTT. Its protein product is CASSQEGPLGVDRVNEKLFF.

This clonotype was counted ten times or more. CDR3 in amino acids: CASSLTLNTEAFF. The CDR3 DNA reads as TGTGCCAGCAGTTTGACGCTGAACACTGAAGCTTTCTTT. The V gene is TRBV6-5, the J gene TRBJ1-1, with unresolved D. V lost 4 bases to trimming and J lost 0 bases, with 6 bases between them. Germline CDR1 reads MNHEY; CDR2 reads SVGAGI. This CDR3 has 13 amino acids.

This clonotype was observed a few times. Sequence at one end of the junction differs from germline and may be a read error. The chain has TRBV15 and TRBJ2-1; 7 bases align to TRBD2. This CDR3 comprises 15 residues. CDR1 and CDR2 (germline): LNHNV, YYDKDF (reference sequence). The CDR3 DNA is TGTGCCACCACCAGAGGCGGGAGTGGTTACAATGAGCAGTTCTTC. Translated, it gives CATTRGGSGYNEQFF. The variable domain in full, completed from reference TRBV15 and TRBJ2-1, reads DAMVIQNPRYQVTQFGKPVTLSCSQTLNHNVMYWYQQKSSQAPKLLFHYYDKDFNNEADTPDNFQSRRPNTSFCFLDIRSPGLGDTAMYLCATTRGGSGYNEQFFGPGTRLTVL.

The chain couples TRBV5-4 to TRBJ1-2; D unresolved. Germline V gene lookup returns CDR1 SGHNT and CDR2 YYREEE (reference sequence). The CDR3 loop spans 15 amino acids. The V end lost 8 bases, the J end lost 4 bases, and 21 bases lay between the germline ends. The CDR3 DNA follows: TGTGCCAGTCTCTCCGACGGATCCGAGGTCTATGGCTACACCTTC. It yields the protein CASLSDGSEVYGYTF.

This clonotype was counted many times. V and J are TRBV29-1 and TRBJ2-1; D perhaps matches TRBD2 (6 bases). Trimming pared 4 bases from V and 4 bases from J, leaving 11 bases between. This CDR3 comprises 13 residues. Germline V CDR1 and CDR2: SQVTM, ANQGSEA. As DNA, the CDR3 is TGCAGCGTTGGGTTAGCGGATTACAATGAGCAGTTCTTC. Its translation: CSVGLADYNEQFF.